Following are 23 T cell receptor beta chains from one sample sequenced in a study of cytomegalovirus exposure and HLA in healthy donors. Use of 60 Vbeta and 13 Jbeta primers characterized the PCR. The table came from immunoSEQ multiplex PCR; TCRdb's copy has only in-frame clones and leaves some out. Of a few hundred thousand clones in the sample, more than 60% were seen once. Sequencing input: PBMCs. The receptor set was obtained from a woman younger than 45 in good health and CMV-seronegative.

This chain uses TRBV6-1 with TRBJ2-7, with a possible D match to TRBD2 (6 bases). Germline lookup yields CDR1 MNHNS and CDR2 SASEGT. The ends were cut back, 1 base at V and 2 bases at J, with 9 bases in the middle. This CDR3 contains 14 residues. The CDR3 spells CASSEVGGPYEQYF. The CDR3 region has the DNA TGTGCCAGCAGTGAAGTCGGGGGTCCCTACGAGCAGTACTTC.

The chain recombines TRBV7-3 with TRBJ2-5, with 8 nucleotides matching TRBD1. This CDR3 has 14 amino acids. The germline V gene has CDR1 SGHTA and CDR2 FQGTGA. The junction had 5 bases not matched to a gene; V was cut back by 5 bases and J by 3 bases. The CDR3 spells CASSPGQAEETQYF. The CDR3 region has the DNA TGTGCCAGCAGCCCGGGACAGGCCGAAGAGACCCAGTACTTC.

V is TRBV27 and J is TRBJ1-1; 10 nucleotides match TRBD1. The CDR3 has 14 amino acids. The V segment lost 5 bases and the J segment 5 bases; nucleotides outside the gene matches: 5. The germline V gene encodes CDR1 MNHEY and CDR2 SMNVEV (reference sequence). CDR3 sequence: CASSPGTGVTEAFF. The CDR3 DNA follows: TGTGCCAGCAGTCCCGGGACAGGGGTAACTGAAGCTTTCTTT.

As to this clone: Other DNA variants within this sample encode the same CDR3. The genes are TRBV6-5 and TRBJ2-7; the match to TRBD2 covers 10 bases. CDR1 and CDR2 (germline): MNHEY, SVGAGI. Trimming cost V 6 bases and J 3 bases; bases outside gene matches: 2. The CDR3 runs 13 residues. In DNA, the CDR3 is TGTGCCAGCAGCAGGACTAGCGGCTACGAGCAGTACTTC. Its protein product is CASSRTSGYEQYF.

J is TRBJ2-1 and V is TRBV7-6; the match to TRBD1 covers 9 bases. The V and J ends lost 5 bases and 0 bases, in that order; junction bases with no gene match: 2. This CDR3 spans 15 amino acids. CDR1 SGHVS and CDR2 FNYEAQ come from the germline V gene. The CDR3 DNA follows: TGTGCCAGCAGCCCGACAGGGGGCTCCTACAATGAGCAGTTCTTC. Its translation: CASSPTGGSYNEQFF.

The chain carries TRBV25-1 and TRBJ2-7; 7 bases agree with TRBD1. The CDR3 has 16 residues. Looked up from germline, CDR1 is MGHDK and CDR2 is SYGVNS. V lost 4 bases, J lost 2 bases, and 11 bases stayed unmatched. CDR3 residues: CASSGSPGTATYEQYF. CDR3 sequence (DNA): TGTGCCAGCAGTGGGTCTCCCGGGACAGCCACCTACGAGCAGTACTTC.

A remark on this clone: A read error may account for a junction end that differs from germline. This rearrangement joins TRBV7-9 to TRBJ2-1, with 8 bases that match TRBD2. CDR1 and CDR2 (germline): SEHNR, FQNEAQ (reference sequence). CDR3 length: 17 amino acids. DNA for the CDR3: TGTTCCAGCGCCATTCTCAGCGGGAGTCTAGTAGTCAATGAGCAGTTCTTC. This translates into CSSAILSGSLVVNEQFF.

This clone was detected once. The identical CDR3 is also encoded by other nucleotide sequences in the sample. The V gene is TRBV10-3, the J gene TRBJ1-6; 10 bases agree with TRBD1. Germline V lookup: CDR1 ENHRY, CDR2 SYGVKD. The V segment lost 0 bases and the J segment 7 bases; nucleotides outside the gene matches: 3. This CDR3 comprises 16 residues. This chain's CDR3 is CAISESGQGYNSPLHF. The DNA of the CDR3 is TGTGCCATCAGTGAGTCGGGACAGGGGTACAATTCACCCCTCCACTTT.

This clone occurred once. The chain joins TRBV2 to TRBJ2-3; maybe TRBD1 (5 bases). The CDR3 contains 15 residues. CDR1 is SNHLY, CDR2 FYNNEI, per germline. The V gene lost 2 bases and the J gene lost 4 bases, with 13 bases spanning the gap. In nucleotides, the CDR3 is TGTGCCAGCAGTGAATCGATGAAACAGGCAGATACGCAGTATTTT. It specifies CASSESMKQADTQYF.

The rearrangement joins TRBV5-5 to TRBJ2-5; 12 bases fit TRBD2. J gave up 2 bases and V 1 base, and 6 bases lay outside the gene matches. This CDR3 has 17 amino acids. Germline V gives CDR1 SGHKS, CDR2 YYEKEE (reference sequence). The CDR3 region has the DNA TGTGCCAGCAGCTTGTTAGTTCTAGCGGGGGGGCAAGAGACCCAGTACTTC. It codes for CASSLLVLAGGQETQYF.

The J gene is TRBJ1-1, the V gene TRBV2, with unresolved D. V was trimmed by 3 bases and J by 0 bases, leaving 11 bases between them. This CDR3 spans 15 amino acids. CDR1 is SNHLY, CDR2 FYNNEI, per germline. As DNA, the CDR3 is TGTGCCAGCAGTGAGGCGAGGCCCATGAACACTGAAGCTTTCTTT. Translated, it gives CASSEARPMNTEAFF.

The chain is built from TRBV11-2 and TRBJ1-1, with 9 bases fitting TRBD1. V dropped 5 bases and J dropped 5; count of bases not matched to a gene: 9. The germline gives CDR1 SGHAT, CDR2 FQNNGV. The CDR3 contains 15 residues. The CDR3 bases are TGTGCCAGCAGCCGGACAGGGGCCCAGGGTACTGAAGCTTTCTTT. Protein sequence: CASSRTGAQGTEAFF.

This clone occurred a few times. The V and J genes are TRBV7-8 and TRBJ2-2; perhaps TRBD2 as D (5 bases). The CDR3 length is 15 residues. The V gene's germline CDR1 is SGHVS and CDR2 FQNEAQ. The V end lost 1 base, the J end lost 8 bases, and 14 bases lay between the germline ends. The CDR3 protein is CASSLGASFSGELFF. CDR3 nucleotides: TGTGCCAGCAGCTTAGGGGCTAGCTTTTCTGGGGAGCTGTTTTTT.

This chain joins TRBV5-4 and TRBJ2-2; 9 bases agree with TRBD2. The CDR3 has 17 amino acids. Trimming removed 0 bases from V and 6 bases from J; junction bases left unmatched: 9. The germline V gene has CDR1 SGHNT and CDR2 YYREEE (reference sequence). This chain's CDR3 is CASSLDGAGGGSGELFF. CDR3 DNA sequence: TGTGCCAGCAGCTTGGACGGGGCGGGGGGGGGATCCGGGGAGCTGTTTTTT.

The genes are TRBV21-1 and TRBJ2-7; the tabulated D call, TRBD2, remains unverified against the DNA. TRBV21-1 is a recognized pseudogene. CDR3 length equals 18 residues. CDR3 residues: CASSKGAKAGTSGEEQYF. The DNA of the CDR3 is TGTGCCAGCAGCAAAGGGGCAAAAGCAGGGACTAGCGGGGAGGAGCAGTACTTC.

V gene TRBV6-1 combines with J gene TRBJ1-5; tentatively, D is TRBD1 (5 bases). V dropped 5 bases and J dropped 7 bases, with 12 bases sitting between them. There are 13 residues in the CDR3. Germline V lookup: CDR1 MNHNS, CDR2 SASEGT. The chain's CDR3 is CASSLGAGQPQHF. The CDR3 DNA follows: TGTGCCAGCAGTTTAGGGGCAGGGCAGCCCCAGCATTTT.

The table lists this clone with a few counts. This sample includes further DNA sequences coding for the same CDR3. This chain connects TRBV4-1 to TRBJ2-2; 11 bases line up with TRBD2. The CDR3 contains 14 residues. V shed 8 bases, J shed 3 bases, and the junction held 2 bases outside the gene matches. The germline V gene encodes CDR1 MGHRA and CDR2 YSYEKL. CDR3 DNA: TGCGCCAGCTTTAGCGGGAGGGACACCGGGGAGCTGTTTTTT. As protein: CASFSGRDTGELFF.

This clone has only one observation. The gene calls are TRBV30 and TRBJ1-6, with D perhaps TRBD1 (5 bases). The CDR3 consists of 15 residues. Trimming removed 5 bases at V and 10 bases at J, with 21 bases between. Per the germline V gene, CDR1 is GTSNPN and CDR2 is SVGIG (reference sequence). CDR3 in amino acids: CAWGAGQNIGSPLHF. The CDR3 DNA is TGTGCCTGGGGGGCAGGGCAGAATATAGGATCACCCCTCCACTTT. Looking up the rest from reference TRBV30 and TRBJ1-6 gives the full variable domain: SQTIHQWPATLVQPVGSPLSLECTVEGTSNPNLYWYRQAAGRGLQLLFYSVGIGQISSEVPQNLSASRPQDRQFILSSKKLLLSDSGFYLCAWGAGQNIGSPLHFGNGTRLTVT.

This clone has only a few counts. The chain links TRBV6-6 to TRBJ1-2, with TRBD1 matching over 9 bases. This CDR3 comprises 14 residues. Losses at the gene ends were 4 bases for V and 5 bases for J; bases not matched to a gene: 5. The V gene's germline CDR1 is MNHNY and CDR2 SVGAGI (reference sequence). In nucleotides, the CDR3 is TGTGCCAGCAGTTCGACAGGGGGAGGGTATGGCTACACCTTC. Amino acids: CASSSTGGGYGYTF.

This chain uses TRBV7-8 with TRBJ2-1, with D unclear. Germline CDR1 SGHVS, CDR2 FQNEAQ. The V end was cut by 1 base, the J end by 4 bases, with 5 bases between. The CDR3 extends over 13 amino acids. CDR3 DNA: TGTGCCAGCAGCTTAGGGGCTTACAATGAGCAGTTCTTC. Translated: CASSLGAYNEQFF.

This clone was counted between two and nine times. The rearrangement uses TRBV2 and TRBJ2-3, with TRBD2 as a possible D gene (6 bases). The V and J ends lost 5 bases and 2 bases respectively, with 17 bases between them. The germline V gene encodes CDR1 SNHLY and CDR2 FYNNEI. CDR3 length equals 16 residues. CDR3 DNA: TGTGCCAGCAGTCTTGGAGGAGGGCGGATCACAGATACGCAGTATTTT. Protein product: CASSLGGGRITDTQYF. Looking up the rest from reference TRBV2 and TRBJ2-3 gives the full variable domain: EPEVTQTPSHQVTQMGQEVILRCVPISNHLYFYWYRQILGQKVEFLVSFYNNEISEKSEIFDDQFSVERPDGSNFTLKIRSTKLEDSAMYFCASSLGGGRITDTQYFGPGTRLTVL.

V gene TRBV6-1 combines with J gene TRBJ1-2; possibly TRBD1 for D (6 bases). The CDR3 has 14 residues. The germline V and J ends were trimmed by 7 bases and 3 bases, with 15 bases remaining between them. Germline V gene lookup returns CDR1 MNHNS and CDR2 SASEGT. Here the CDR3 reads CASTVGKGDYGYTF. CDR3 bases: TGTGCCAGCACCGTAGGGAAGGGGGACTATGGCTACACCTTC.

The V and J genes are TRBV7-9 and TRBJ2-3, with 8 positions matching TRBD1. Germline values: CDR1 SEHNR, CDR2 FQNEAQ (reference sequence). Trimming took 5 bases from V and 2 from J; bases not matched to a gene: 6. The CDR3 has 15 residues. The CDR3 here is CASSLGQGDTDTQYF. In DNA form, the CDR3 reads TGTGCCAGCAGCCTTGGACAGGGAGACACAGATACGCAGTATTTT.